This T cell receptor (beta chain) was sequenced during a study of type 1 regulatory T cells. At the level of the study: An in vitro protocol generated T-allo10, a Tr1-enriched, alloantigen-specific CD4 T cell product.

TCRdb itself ran the reads through MiXCR, one entry per CDR3 protein. The sample gives about 60,000 distinct CDR3 sequences, about 50% of which show up once; approximately 2.3% is in the top ten. Concerning this clonotype: Its antigen is currently unknown.

This TCR was sampled from a human donor in good health. Sequencing used cultured non-Tr1 T cells, either the whole culture or a sorted T cell fraction (not recorded which).

The chain's CDR3 is CASSQGWGRQETQYF. CDR3 nucleotide sequence: TGTGCCAGCAGCCAAGGCTGGGGACGGCAAGAGACCCAGTACTTC. The chain combines TRBV3-1 with TRBJ2-5; D tentatively fits TRBD1 or TRBD2 (5 bases each). Germline loops: CDR1 LGHDT, CDR2 YNNKEL (reference sequence). The CDR3 is 15 amino acids. V gave up 1 base and J gave up 2 bases, with 11 bases separating them.